This T cell receptor beta chain originates from a study of technical replicates of blood from a handful of donors. Data came from immunoSEQ multiplex PCR; TCRdb stores just in-frame clones and leaves some out. The sample consists of more than 65,000 clones, approximately 96% of them appearing once. The CDR3 length is 11 residues. With 6 bases removed from V and 6 bases from J, the gap between germline ends came to 11 bases. Looked up from germline, CDR1 is DFQATT and CDR2 is SNEGSKA (reference sequence). J is TRBJ1-2 and V is TRBV20-1; D not certain. Sequencing used T cells isolated from PBMCs. The clonotype originates from a human donor in good health. The chain's CDR3 is CSAQAGDGYTF. CDR3 in DNA: TGCAGTGCCCAGGCCGGTGATGGCTACACCTTC.